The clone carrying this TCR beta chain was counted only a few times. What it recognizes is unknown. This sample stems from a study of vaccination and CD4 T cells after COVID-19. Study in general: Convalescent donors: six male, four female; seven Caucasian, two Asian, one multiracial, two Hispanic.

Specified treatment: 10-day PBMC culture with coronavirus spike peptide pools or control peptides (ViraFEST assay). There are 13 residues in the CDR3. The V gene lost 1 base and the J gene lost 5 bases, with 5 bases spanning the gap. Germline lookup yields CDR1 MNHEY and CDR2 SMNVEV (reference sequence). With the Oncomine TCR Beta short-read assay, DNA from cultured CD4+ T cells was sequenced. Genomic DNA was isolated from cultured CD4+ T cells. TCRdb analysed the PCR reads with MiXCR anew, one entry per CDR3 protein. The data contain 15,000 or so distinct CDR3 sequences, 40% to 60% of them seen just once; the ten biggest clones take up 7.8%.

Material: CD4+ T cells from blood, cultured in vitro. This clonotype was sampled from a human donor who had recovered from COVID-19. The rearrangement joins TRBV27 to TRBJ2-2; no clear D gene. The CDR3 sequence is CASSLYSTGELFF. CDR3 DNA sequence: TGTGCCAGCAGTTTATACAGTACCGGGGAGCTGTTTTTT.